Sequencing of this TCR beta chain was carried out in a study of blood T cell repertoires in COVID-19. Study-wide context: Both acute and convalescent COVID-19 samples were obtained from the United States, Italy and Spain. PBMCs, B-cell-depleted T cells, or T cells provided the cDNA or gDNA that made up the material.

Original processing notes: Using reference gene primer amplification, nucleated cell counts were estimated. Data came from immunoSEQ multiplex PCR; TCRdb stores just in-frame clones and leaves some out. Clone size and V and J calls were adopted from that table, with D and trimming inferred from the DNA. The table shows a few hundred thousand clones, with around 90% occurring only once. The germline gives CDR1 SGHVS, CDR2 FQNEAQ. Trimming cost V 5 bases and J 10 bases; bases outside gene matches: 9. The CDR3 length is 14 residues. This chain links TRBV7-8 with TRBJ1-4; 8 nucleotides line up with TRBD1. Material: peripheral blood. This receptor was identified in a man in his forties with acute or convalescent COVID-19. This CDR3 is CASSPAGQGGKLFF. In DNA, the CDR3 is TGTGCCAGCAGCCCCGCCGGACAGGGTGGAAAACTGTTTTTT.